This TCR beta chain came from a study of cytomegalovirus exposure and HLA in healthy donors. Overall study results and limits: Reports indicated that the classifier achieved high specificity and sensitivity in diagnosing cytomegalovirus status.

Comment on this clone: Its cognate antigen is unknown. The same CDR3 also results from other DNA sequences found in this sample.

Healthy people donating bone marrow made up the donors. These donors counted as nominally healthy when sampled, but unrecorded immune exposures were likely. Trimming shortened V by 0 bases and J by 3 bases, and 7 bases separated the two germline ends. The germline V gene has CDR1 SGHRS and CDR2 YFSETQ. The CDR3 totals 14 residues. Vbeta (60) and Jbeta (13) primers were used in the PCR. The protocol was immunoSEQ multiplex PCR, while the TCRdb copy is restricted to in-frame clones and leaves out a portion. The sample yields some 150,000 clones, of which the top ten take up about 2.2%. The chain joins TRBV5-1 to TRBJ1-5, with D possibly matching TRBD1 (5 bases). The sample comprised PBMCs. The receptor comes from a woman aged 18-29 years in good health and CMV-seronegative. CDR3 nucleotides: TGCGCCAGCAGCTTGGCAGGGTCCAATCAGCCCCAGCATTTT. It is translated as CASSLAGSNQPQHF.